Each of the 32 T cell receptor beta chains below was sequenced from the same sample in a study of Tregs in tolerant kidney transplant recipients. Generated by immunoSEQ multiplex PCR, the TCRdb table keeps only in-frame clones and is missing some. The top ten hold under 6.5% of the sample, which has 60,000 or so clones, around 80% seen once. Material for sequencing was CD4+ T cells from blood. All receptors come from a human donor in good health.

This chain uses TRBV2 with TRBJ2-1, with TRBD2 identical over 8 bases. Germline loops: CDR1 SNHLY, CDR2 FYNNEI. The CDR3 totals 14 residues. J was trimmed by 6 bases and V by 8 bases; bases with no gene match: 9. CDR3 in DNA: TGTGCCAGCGGAGCGGGAGCGGCCCTCAATGAGCAGTTCTTC. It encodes CASGAGAALNEQFF.

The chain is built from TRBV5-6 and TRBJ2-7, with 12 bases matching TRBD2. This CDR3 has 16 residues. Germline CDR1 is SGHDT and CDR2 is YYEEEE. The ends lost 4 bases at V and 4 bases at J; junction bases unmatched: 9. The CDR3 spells CASSPPGLAGGYEQYF. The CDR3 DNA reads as TGTGCCAGCAGCCCTCCGGGACTAGCGGGCGGGTACGAGCAGTACTTC.

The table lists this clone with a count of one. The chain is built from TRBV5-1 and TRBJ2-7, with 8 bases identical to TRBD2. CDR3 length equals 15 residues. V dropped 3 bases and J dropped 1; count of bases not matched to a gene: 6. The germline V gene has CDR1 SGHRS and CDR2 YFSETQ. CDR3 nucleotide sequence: TGCGCCAGCAGCTCGAGCGGGACTAGTTCCTACGAGCAGTACTTC. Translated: CASSSSGTSSYEQYF.

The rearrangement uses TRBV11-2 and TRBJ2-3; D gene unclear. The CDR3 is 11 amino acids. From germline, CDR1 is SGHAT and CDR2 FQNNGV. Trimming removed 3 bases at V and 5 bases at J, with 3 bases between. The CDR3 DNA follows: TGTGCCAGCAGCTTCGGAGATACGCAGTATTTT. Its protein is CASSFGDTQYF.

CDR3 sequence: CASRSAGRIQETQYF. CDR3 nucleotides: TGTGCCAGCAGATCGGCAGGGAGGATCCAAGAGACCCAGTACTTC. This sequence joins TRBV6-6 and TRBJ2-5; perhaps TRBD2 as D (6 bases). The V and J ends lost 6 bases and 1 base respectively, with 15 bases between them. This CDR3 spans 15 amino acids. Germline V gene sequence: CDR1 MNHNY, CDR2 SVGAGI (reference sequence).

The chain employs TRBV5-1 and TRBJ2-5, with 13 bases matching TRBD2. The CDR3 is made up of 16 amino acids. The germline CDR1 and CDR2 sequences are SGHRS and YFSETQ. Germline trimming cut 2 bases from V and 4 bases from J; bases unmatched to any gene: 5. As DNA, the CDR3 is TGCGCCAGCAGCTTCATAAGGACTAGCGGGGGAGAGACCCAGTACTTC. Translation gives CASSFIRTSGGETQYF.

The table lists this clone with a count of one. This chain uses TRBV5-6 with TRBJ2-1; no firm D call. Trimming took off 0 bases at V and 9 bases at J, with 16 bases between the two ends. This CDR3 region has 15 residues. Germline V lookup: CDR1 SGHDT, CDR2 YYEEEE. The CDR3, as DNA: TGTGCCAGCAGCTTGGAGTTGGCTCCTTACCTTGAGCAGTTCTTC. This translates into CASSLELAPYLEQFF.

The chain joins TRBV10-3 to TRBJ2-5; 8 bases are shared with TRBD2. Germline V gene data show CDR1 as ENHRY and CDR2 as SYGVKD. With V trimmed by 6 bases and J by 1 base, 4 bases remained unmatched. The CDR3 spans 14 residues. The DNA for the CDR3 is TGTGCCATCAGACCGGGACTAGTCCAAGAGACCCAGTACTTC. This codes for CAIRPGLVQETQYF.

CDR3 coding DNA: TGTGCCAGTAGTATAGGACAGAGGAACACTGAAGCTTTCTTT. Translated, it gives CASSIGQRNTEAFF. V usage is TRBV19 and J usage is TRBJ1-1, with D perhaps matching TRBD1 (5 bases). Germline loops: CDR1 LNHDA, CDR2 SQIVND (reference sequence). The CDR3 covers 14 residues. Trimming cost V 1 base and J 1 base, with 7 bases left between them.

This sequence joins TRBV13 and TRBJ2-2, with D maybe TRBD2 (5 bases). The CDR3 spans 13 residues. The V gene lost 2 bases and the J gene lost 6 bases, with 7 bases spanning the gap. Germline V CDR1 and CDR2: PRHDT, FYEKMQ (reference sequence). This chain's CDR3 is CASSLTRSGELFF. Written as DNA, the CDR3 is TGTGCCAGCAGCTTAACTAGGTCCGGGGAGCTGTTTTTT.

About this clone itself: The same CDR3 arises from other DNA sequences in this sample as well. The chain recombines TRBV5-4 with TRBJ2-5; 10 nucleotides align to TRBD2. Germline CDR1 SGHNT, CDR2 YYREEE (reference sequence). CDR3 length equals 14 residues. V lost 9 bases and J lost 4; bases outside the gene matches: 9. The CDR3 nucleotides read TGTGCCACCTCTAGCGGGAGCGTGAGAGAGACCCAGTACTTC. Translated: CATSSGSVRETQYF.

CDR3 bases: TGTGCCAGCAGCTTGTCCGGGAGGAGCGATACGCAGTATTTT. Translating it yields CASSLSGRSDTQYF. V is TRBV5-8 and J is TRBJ2-3; 7 nucleotides agree with TRBD2. CDR3 length: 14 amino acids. V lost 1 base, J lost 6 bases, and 5 bases stayed unmatched. Germline CDR1 and CDR2: SGHTS and YDEGEE.

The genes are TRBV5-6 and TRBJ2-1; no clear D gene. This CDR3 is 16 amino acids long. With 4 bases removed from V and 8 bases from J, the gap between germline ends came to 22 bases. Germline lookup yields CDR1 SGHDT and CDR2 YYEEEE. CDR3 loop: CASSPVPTESAHEQFF. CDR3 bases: TGTGCCAGCAGCCCGGTCCCCACGGAGAGCGCCCATGAGCAGTTCTTC.

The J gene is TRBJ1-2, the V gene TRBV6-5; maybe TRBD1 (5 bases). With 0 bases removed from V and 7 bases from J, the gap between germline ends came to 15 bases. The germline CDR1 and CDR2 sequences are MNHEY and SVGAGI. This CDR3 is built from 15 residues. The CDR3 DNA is TGTGCCAGCAGTTACTCTGGGGGGGAAGGACGTGGCTACACCTTC. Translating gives CASSYSGGEGRGYTF.

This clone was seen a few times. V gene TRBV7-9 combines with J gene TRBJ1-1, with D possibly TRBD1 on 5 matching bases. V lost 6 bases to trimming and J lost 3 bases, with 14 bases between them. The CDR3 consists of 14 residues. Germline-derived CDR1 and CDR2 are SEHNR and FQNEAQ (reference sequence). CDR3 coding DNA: TGTGCCAGCAGTGAAGCGGGGGAATACACTGAAGCTTTCTTT. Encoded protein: CASSEAGEYTEAFF.

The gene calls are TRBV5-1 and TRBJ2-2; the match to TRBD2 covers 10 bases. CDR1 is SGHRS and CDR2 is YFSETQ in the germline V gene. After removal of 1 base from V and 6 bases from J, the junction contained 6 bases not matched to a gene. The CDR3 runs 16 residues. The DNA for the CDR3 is TGCGCCAGCAGCTTGTCGGTAGCGGGGGGTCCCGGGGAGCTGTTTTTT. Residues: CASSLSVAGGPGELFF. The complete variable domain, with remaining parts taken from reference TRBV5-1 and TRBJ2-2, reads KAGVTQTPRYLIKTRGQQVTLSCSPISGHRSVSWYQQTPGQGLQFLFEYFSETQRNKGNFPGRFSGRQFSNSRSEMNVSTLELGDSALYLCASSLSVAGGPGELFFGEGSRLTVL.

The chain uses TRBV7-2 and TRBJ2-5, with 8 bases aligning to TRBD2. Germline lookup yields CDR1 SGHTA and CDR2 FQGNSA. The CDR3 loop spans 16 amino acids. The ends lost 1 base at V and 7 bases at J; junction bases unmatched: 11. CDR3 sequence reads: CASSLVAGGRMGTQYF. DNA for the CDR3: TGTGCCAGCAGCTTAGTTGCGGGGGGCCGGATGGGGACCCAGTACTTC.

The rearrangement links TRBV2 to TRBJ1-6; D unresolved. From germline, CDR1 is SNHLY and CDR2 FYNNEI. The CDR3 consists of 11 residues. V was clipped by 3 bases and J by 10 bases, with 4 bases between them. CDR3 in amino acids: CASSDLSPLHF. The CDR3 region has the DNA TGTGCCAGCAGTGATTTGTCACCCCTCCACTTT.

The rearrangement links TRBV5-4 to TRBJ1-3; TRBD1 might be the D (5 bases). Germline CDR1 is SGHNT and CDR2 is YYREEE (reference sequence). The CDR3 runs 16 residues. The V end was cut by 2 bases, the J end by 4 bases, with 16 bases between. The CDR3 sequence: CASSFSGGLGGNTIYF. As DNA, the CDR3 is TGTGCCAGCAGCTTCAGTGGGGGGTTGGGCGGAAACACCATATATTTT.

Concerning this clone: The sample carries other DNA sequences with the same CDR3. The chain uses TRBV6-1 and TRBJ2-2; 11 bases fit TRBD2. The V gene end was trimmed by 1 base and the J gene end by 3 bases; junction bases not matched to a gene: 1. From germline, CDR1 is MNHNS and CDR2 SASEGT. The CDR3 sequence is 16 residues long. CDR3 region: CASSEGTSGYTGELFF. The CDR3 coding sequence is TGTGCCAGCAGTGAAGGGACTAGCGGGTACACCGGGGAGCTGTTTTTT.

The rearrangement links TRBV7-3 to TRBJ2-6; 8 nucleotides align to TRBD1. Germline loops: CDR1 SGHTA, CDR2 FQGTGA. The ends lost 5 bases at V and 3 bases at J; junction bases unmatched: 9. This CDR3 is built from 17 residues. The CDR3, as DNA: TGTGCCAGCAGCATGACAGGGGCGGAGGGTGGGGCCAACGTCCTGACTTTC. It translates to CASSMTGAEGGANVLTF.

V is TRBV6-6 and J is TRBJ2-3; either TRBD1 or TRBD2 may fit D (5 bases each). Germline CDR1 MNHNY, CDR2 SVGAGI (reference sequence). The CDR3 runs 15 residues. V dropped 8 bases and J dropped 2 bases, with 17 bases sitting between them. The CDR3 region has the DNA TGTGCCAGCCGCCGGGACGCAAGTTCCACAGATACGCAGTATTTT. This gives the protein CASRRDASSTDTQYF.

CDR3 protein: CASSLTLSYEQYF. CDR3 sequence (DNA): TGTGCCAGCAGTCTCACTCTTTCCTACGAGCAGTACTTC. The chain recombines TRBV27 with TRBJ2-7; D remains unclear. Trimming took 5 bases from V and 1 from J, leaving 9 bases between them. This CDR3 contains 13 residues. In germline, CDR1 is MNHEY, CDR2 SMNVEV (reference sequence).

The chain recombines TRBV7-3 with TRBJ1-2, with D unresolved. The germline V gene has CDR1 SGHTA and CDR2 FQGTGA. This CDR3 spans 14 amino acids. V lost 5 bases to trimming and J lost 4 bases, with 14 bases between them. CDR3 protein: CASSPRASSYGYTF. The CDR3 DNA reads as TGTGCCAGCAGCCCCCGGGCTTCCAGCTATGGCTACACCTTC.

CDR3 amino acids: CAISEGTSGGQETQYF. The DNA of the CDR3 is TGTGCCATCAGTGAGGGAACTAGCGGGGGACAAGAGACCCAGTACTTC. The chain combines TRBV10-3 with TRBJ2-5; 11 bases fit TRBD2. Germline values: CDR1 ENHRY, CDR2 SYGVKD. V gave up 2 bases and J gave up 2 bases; unmatched junction bases: 4. This CDR3 is 16 amino acids long.

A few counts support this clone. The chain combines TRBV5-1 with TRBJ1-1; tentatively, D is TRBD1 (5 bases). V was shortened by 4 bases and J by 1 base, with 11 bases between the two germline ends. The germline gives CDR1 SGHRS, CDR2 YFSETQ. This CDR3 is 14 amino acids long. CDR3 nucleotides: TGCGCCAGCAGCAGGGGCCCTCCGAACACTGAAGCTTTCTTT. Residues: CASSRGPPNTEAFF.

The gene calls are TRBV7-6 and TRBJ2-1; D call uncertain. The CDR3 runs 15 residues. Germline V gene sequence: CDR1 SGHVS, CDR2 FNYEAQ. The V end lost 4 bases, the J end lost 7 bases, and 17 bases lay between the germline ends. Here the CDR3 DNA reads TGTGCCAGCAGCTCCAGCTGGACCGGTCGGAATGAGCAGTTCTTC. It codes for CASSSSWTGRNEQFF.

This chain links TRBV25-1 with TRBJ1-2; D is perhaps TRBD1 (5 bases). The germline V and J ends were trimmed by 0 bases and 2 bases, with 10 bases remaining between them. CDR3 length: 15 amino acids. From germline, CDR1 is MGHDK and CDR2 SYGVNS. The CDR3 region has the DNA TGTGCCAGCAGTGAATATTCGGGACGGAACTATGGCTACACCTTC. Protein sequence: CASSEYSGRNYGYTF.

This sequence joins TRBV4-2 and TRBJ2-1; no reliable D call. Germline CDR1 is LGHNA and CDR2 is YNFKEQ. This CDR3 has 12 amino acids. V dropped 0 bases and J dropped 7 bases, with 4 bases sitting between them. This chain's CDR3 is CASSQDRNEQFF. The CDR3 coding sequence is TGTGCCAGCAGCCAAGACAGGAATGAGCAGTTCTTC.

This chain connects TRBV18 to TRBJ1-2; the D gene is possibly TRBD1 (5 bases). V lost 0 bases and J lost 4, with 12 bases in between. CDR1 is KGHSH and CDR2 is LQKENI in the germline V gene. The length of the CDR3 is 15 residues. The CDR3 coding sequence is TGTGCCAGCTCACCACCCACAGGCGGACTCTATGGCTACACCTTC. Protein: CASSPPTGGLYGYTF. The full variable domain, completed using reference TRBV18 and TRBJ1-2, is NAGVMQNPRHLVRRRGQEARLRCSPMKGHSHVYWYRQLPEEGLKFMVYLQKENIIDESGMPKERFSAEFPKEGPSILRIQQVVRGDSAAYFCASSPPTGGLYGYTFGSGTRLTVV.

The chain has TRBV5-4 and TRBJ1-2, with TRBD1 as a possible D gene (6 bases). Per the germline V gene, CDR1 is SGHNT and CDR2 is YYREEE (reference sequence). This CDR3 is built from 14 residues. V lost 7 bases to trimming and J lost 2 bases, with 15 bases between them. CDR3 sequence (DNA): TGTGCCAGCGGACGGAGGGGGACCAACTATGGCTACACCTTC. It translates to CASGRRGTNYGYTF.

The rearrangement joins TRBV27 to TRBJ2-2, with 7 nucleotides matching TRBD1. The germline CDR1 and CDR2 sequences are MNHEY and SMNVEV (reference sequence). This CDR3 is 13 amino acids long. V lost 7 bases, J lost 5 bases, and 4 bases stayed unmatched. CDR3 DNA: TGTGCCAGCACAGGGGGTTATACCGGGGAGCTGTTTTTT. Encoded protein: CASTGGYTGELFF.